The entry below describes one TCR beta chain. A few counts support this clone. Its antigen is not yet known. Base qualities are not recorded, but no much larger clone differs from it by a single base. CDR1 LNHDA and CDR2 SQIVND are derived from the germline V gene (reference sequence). Spanning cysteine to phenylalanine, the CDR3 consists of 15 amino acids. Only the CDR3 DNA is retained, 45 bases long and in frame from the first base. V lost 6 bases and J lost 6 bases, and the count of bases not matched to a germline gene is 8. Whole blood was collected in K2EDTA tubes by collaborating institutions according to the institutions' own protocols. For TCRbeta analysis, collaborators shipped samples in one of three forms: frozen whole blood, isolated PBMCs, or DNA extracted from either of those sample types. This sample is drawn from a study of blood T cell repertoires in COVID-19 (dated by TCRdb to about 2020). With respect to the entire study: Samples from collaborators originated in the United States, Italy and Spain and spanned both the acute and convalescent phases of COVID-19. The repertoires were released in a freely available public database intended as a resource for research on the immune response to SARS-CoV-2. Where HLA class I and class II types were available, the types were taken from metadata supplied by the sample provider, not from assay-based typing. The prospective study material was composed of cDNA or gDNA derived from T cells, B-cell-depleted T cells, or PBMCs. A de-identified subject ID, COVID-19 status, age in years and sex were almost always included in the sample metadata. Deeply sampled blood TCRbeta repertoires from subjects exposed to, actively infected with, or recovered from COVID-19 were included in the dataset. The samples were drawn from two sources: the first 160 participants of the ongoing ImmuneRACE study, and over 950 subjects contributed by 6 global collaborators. Beyond this particular receptor, the publication reports: Clinical and demographic metadata were provided uncurated, with the amount varying by source and participant.

TCRbeta CDR3 regions were amplified from genomic DNA using the immunoSEQ Assay, a bias-controlled multiplex PCR. The study's own analysis went as follows. The number of nucleated cells in each sample was estimated from the amplification of reference gene primers within the assay. Sequence reads were collapsed and filtered to measure the absolute abundance of every unique TCRbeta CDR3 rearrangement. Productive Simpson clonality was computed per sample as the square root of Simpson's diversity index over productive rearrangements. This is the immuneACCESS table as TCRdb keeps it, with only in-frame sequences that have V and J called. A part of the clones is gone; compared with another copy, unresolved V genes explain less than half, and the rest is unexplained. V, J and clone size were drawn from that table, and D and trimming were deduced from the DNA. The sample table holds more than 75,000 clones, of which about 86% were seen once. The ten largest clones represent around 8.1% of the sample.

Material: peripheral blood. The rearrangement combines TRBV19 with TRBJ2-2, with 9 bases in between that match TRBD1. The TCR was taken from a woman in her sixties or seventies with acute or convalescent COVID-19. For the CDR3, the sequence is CASSPGQGFAGELFF. At the DNA level, the sequence is TGTGCCAGTAGCCCGGGACAGGGTTTCGCCGGGGAGCTGTTTTTT.